Shown below are 4 T cell receptor beta chains from a single sample sequenced in a study of T-cell reconstitution after alpha-beta-depleted transplantation in children. As it was prepared, the TCRbeta library received unique molecular identifiers. TCRdb reprocessed the PCR reads with MiXCR, giving one entry per CDR3 protein. This table has about 600,000 distinct CDR3 sequences, approximately 13% appearing once. Sequenced material: PBMCs, mostly from graft donor cells, taken 360 days after TCRalphabeta/CD19-depleted stem cell transplant. These receptors were obtained from a male patient under 18 who had a stem cell transplant for acute myeloid leukemia, so the T cells may come from the graft donor.

This clonotype has just a few counts. The chain joins TRBV30 to TRBJ2-7; the D call may be TRBD1 or TRBD2 (6 bases each). V lost 5 bases to trimming and J lost 6 bases, with 14 bases between them. Per the germline V gene, CDR1 is GTSNPN and CDR2 is SVGIG (reference sequence). This CDR3 comprises 12 residues. The CDR3 DNA reads TGTGCCTGGGCTAGGGGGGCCGTCGAGCAGTACTTC. Translated, it gives CAWARGAVEQYF.

This clonotype appeared a few times. This chain joins TRBV7-9 and TRBJ2-4, with a tentative D call TRBD1 (7 bases). CDR1 and CDR2 (germline): SEHNR, FQNEAQ (reference sequence). Trimming left V 3 bases short and J 3 bases short, with 15 bases between. CDR3 length: 16 amino acids. The CDR3 sequence: CASSLLSGGGKNIQYF. The CDR3 DNA sequence: TGTGCCAGCAGCTTGCTATCAGGGGGAGGCAAAAACATTCAGTACTTC.

The genes are TRBV7-9 and TRBJ2-5; D unclear. The germline V gene has CDR1 SEHNR and CDR2 FQNEAQ (reference sequence). The CDR3 consists of 14 residues. V was cut by 5 bases and J by 0 bases, with 10 bases left in between. The CDR3 region is CASSPDSYQETQYF. CDR3 coding DNA: TGTGCCAGCAGCCCTGATAGCTACCAAGAGACCCAGTACTTC.

This clonotype was seen a few times. The chain has TRBV20-1 and TRBJ1-4, with D maybe TRBD1 (5 bases). CDR1 DFQATT and CDR2 SNEGSKA come from the germline V gene (reference sequence). V shed 4 bases and J shed 2 bases, with 20 bases lying between them. The CDR3 contains 17 residues. CDR3 loop: CSATGLGMTVTNEKLFF. The CDR3 nucleotides are TGCAGTGCTACAGGATTAGGGATGACAGTTACTAATGAAAAACTGTTTTTT.